These 32 T cell receptor beta chains were all obtained from the same sample, sequenced in a study of CD8+ T cells in alopecia areata. The treatment is: oral pan-JAK inhibitor, 5-10 mg twice daily. Extracted RNA was reverse transcribed, and the resulting cDNA served as sequencing template. Only in-frame clones appear in the TCRdb table, and some are missing; sequencing was by immunoSEQ multiplex PCR. The sample records about 210,000 clones, approximately 65% being singletons. The sequences come from CD4+ T cells sorted from blood, collected around week 46, from a patient treated with tofacitinib. These receptors were collected from a human donor with alopecia areata.

A few counts support this clone. The chain uses TRBV10-3 and TRBJ1-4, with D uncertain. The CDR3 loop spans 14 amino acids. Looked up from germline, CDR1 is ENHRY and CDR2 is SYGVKD. Trimming removed 3 bases from V and 0 bases from J, with 5 bases in between. The CDR3 sequence is CAISDSATNEKLFF. CDR3 nucleotide sequence: TGTGCCATCAGTGACAGCGCAACTAATGAAAAACTGTTTTTT.

V usage is TRBV4-3 and J usage is TRBJ2-4; TRBD1 matches 7 bases. This CDR3 region has 14 residues. The trim removed 0 bases at V and 9 bases at J, leaving 5 bases unmatched. In germline, CDR1 is LGHNA, CDR2 YSLEER. The CDR3 DNA reads TGCGCCAGCAGCCAAGAAGCAGGGGGAAGCATTCAGTACTTC. Encoded protein: CASSQEAGGSIQYF.

The J gene is TRBJ2-4, the V gene TRBV25-1; unclear D gene. The CDR3 covers 12 residues. V was pared by 4 bases and J by 5 bases, with 6 bases between. Germline values: CDR1 MGHDK, CDR2 SYGVNS. The CDR3 loop reads CASSGPENIQYF. In DNA form, the CDR3 reads TGTGCCAGCAGTGGTCCAGAAAACATTCAGTACTTC.

V and J are TRBV9 and TRBJ2-5; no reliable D call. The length of the CDR3 is 14 residues. V was pared by 1 base and J by 1 base, with 8 bases between. Germline V gene data show CDR1 as SGDLS and CDR2 as YYNGEE. DNA for the CDR3: TGTGCCAGCAGCGTAAGACCGGTCCAAGAGACCCAGTACTTC. It specifies CASSVRPVQETQYF.

The chain couples TRBV29-1 to TRBJ1-2; no clear D. Trimming cost V 1 base and J 1 base, with 10 bases left between them. The CDR3 covers 14 residues. In germline, CDR1 is SQVTM, CDR2 ANQGSEA. The CDR3 DNA reads TGCAGCGTTGAAGGGGGAAAGGATAACTATGGCTACACCTTC. Its protein is CSVEGGKDNYGYTF. The variable domain in full, completed from reference TRBV29-1 and TRBJ1-2, reads SAVISQKPSRDICQRGTSLTIQCQVDSQVTMMFWYRQQPGQSLTLIATANQGSEATYESGFVIDKFPISRPNLTFSTLTVSNMSPEDSSIYLCSVEGGKDNYGYTFGSGTRLTVV.

V gene TRBV5-1 combines with J gene TRBJ1-2; D perhaps matches TRBD1 (6 bases). V lost 1 base and J 3 bases, leaving 10 bases between the germline ends. The CDR3 sequence is 14 residues long. CDR1 SGHRS and CDR2 YFSETQ come from the germline V gene. For the CDR3, the DNA is TGCGCCAGCAGCTTGTCAGGGGCGGACTATGGCTACACCTTC. Its protein product is CASSLSGADYGYTF.

As DNA, the CDR3 is TGCGCCAGCAGCCAAACAGGGGTCCAAGAGACCCAGTACTTC. Amino acids: CASSQTGVQETQYF. The chain links TRBV5-1 to TRBJ2-5, with TRBD1 matching 7 bases. With V trimmed by 4 bases and J by 1 base, 4 bases remained unmatched. The CDR3 is 14 amino acids. CDR1 is SGHRS, CDR2 YFSETQ, per germline.

The CDR3 is CSATRNTGELFF. CDR3 nucleotides: TGCAGCGCCACGCGCAACACCGGGGAGCTGTTTTTT. The chain carries TRBV29-1 and TRBJ2-2; the D is unclear. With 7 bases removed from V and 2 bases from J, the gap between germline ends came to 8 bases. Germline V gives CDR1 SQVTM, CDR2 ANQGSEA. The CDR3 runs 12 residues.

This clone appeared a few times. This sequence joins TRBV14 and TRBJ1-4; 7 bases fit TRBD1. The CDR3 spans 13 residues. Germline CDR1 and CDR2: SGHDN and FVKESK. Trimming took 4 bases from V and 6 from J; bases not matched to a gene: 2. The CDR3 reads CASSPGTDEKLFF. The CDR3, as DNA: TGTGCCAGCAGCCCTGGGACAGATGAAAAACTGTTTTTT.

Only a few counts were recorded for this clone. The chain is built from TRBV29-1 and TRBJ2-7; D gene ambiguous. Between the trimmed V and J ends, which lost 0 bases and 2 bases, there was a span of 5 bases. This CDR3 region has 12 residues. Germline lookup yields CDR1 SQVTM and CDR2 ANQGSEA. In DNA, the CDR3 is TGCAGCGTTGAAGATTCGCCCTACGAGCAGTACTTC. Translation gives CSVEDSPYEQYF.

Points on this clone: Its ends do not fully match the called genes, so a read error is possible. The chain recombines TRBV27 with TRBJ1-2, with D unclear. CDR1 and CDR2 from the germline V gene are MNHEY and SMNVEV (reference sequence). CDR3 length: 14 amino acids. CDR3 nucleotides: TGTGCCAGCAGTCTATCAATTGCCAACTATGGCTACACCTTC. Encoded protein: CASSLSIANYGYTF.

The chain carries TRBV5-1 and TRBJ1-2; D gene ambiguous. The ends were cut back, 2 bases at V and 4 bases at J, with 9 bases in the middle. Germline assignment: CDR1 SGHRS and CDR2 YFSETQ. This CDR3 has 13 residues. CDR3: CASSFQVGYGYTF. The DNA of the CDR3 is TGCGCCAGCAGCTTTCAGGTGGGCTATGGCTACACCTTC.

The CDR3 sequence is CASSLNLGMWNEQFF. Written as DNA, the CDR3 is TGTGCCAGCAGCTTAAATCTGGGTATGTGGAATGAGCAGTTCTTC. V usage is TRBV11-2 and J usage is TRBJ2-1; D remains ambiguous. Germline V lookup: CDR1 SGHAT, CDR2 FQNNGV. The length of the CDR3 is 15 residues. V was pared by 2 bases and J by 7 bases, with 15 bases between.

A word on this clone: Additional DNA sequences in this sample encode the identical CDR3. The genes are TRBV30 and TRBJ1-6; D possibly corresponds to TRBD1 (5 bases). Trimming removed 3 bases from V and 0 bases from J, with 12 bases in between. The CDR3 totals 16 residues. In germline, CDR1 is GTSNPN, CDR2 SVGIG (reference sequence). The CDR3 region is CAWSRDSLSYNSPLHF. CDR3 coding DNA: TGTGCCTGGAGCCGTGACAGTCTCTCCTATAATTCACCCCTCCACTTT.

This chain connects TRBV5-6 to TRBJ2-7; 10 nucleotides line up with TRBD1. The CDR3 has 16 residues. CDR1 is SGHDT and CDR2 is YYEEEE in the germline V gene. V trimming: 5 bases; J trimming: 2 bases; junction bases outside the gene matches: 10. The chain's CDR3 is CASSPGGTGVAYEQYF. In nucleotides, the CDR3 is TGTGCCAGCAGTCCTGGGGGGACAGGGGTTGCCTACGAGCAGTACTTC. Full variable domain (rest looked up from reference TRBV5-6 and TRBJ2-7): DAGVTQSPTHLIKTRGQQVTLRCSPKSGHDTVSWYQQALGQGPQFIFQYYEEEERQRGNFPDRFSGHQFPNYSSELNVNALLLGDSALYLCASSPGGTGVAYEQYFGPGTRLTVT.

This clone appeared a few times. V is TRBV7-2 and J is TRBJ2-7, with D tentatively TRBD1 or TRBD2 (5 bases each). From germline, CDR1 is SGHTA and CDR2 FQGNSA. V dropped 3 bases and J dropped 0 bases, with 12 bases sitting between them. This CDR3 has 15 amino acids. Here the CDR3 DNA reads TGTGCCAGCAGCTTCGAGTGGGGGAGCTCCTACGAGCAGTACTTC. Protein: CASSFEWGSSYEQYF.

The gene calls are TRBV2 and TRBJ1-6; no clear D. Looked up from germline, CDR1 is SNHLY and CDR2 is FYNNEI. V was pared by 4 bases and J by 9 bases, with 10 bases between. CDR3 length: 13 amino acids. The CDR3 region has the DNA TGTGCCAGCAGTGGGGAGAATAGTTCACCCCTCCACTTT. This sequence encodes CASSGENSSPLHF. Filled out from reference TRBV2 and TRBJ1-6, the complete variable domain reads EPEVTQTPSHQVTQMGQEVILRCVPISNHLYFYWYRQILGQKVEFLVSFYNNEISEKSEIFDDQFSVERPDGSNFTLKIRSTKLEDSAMYFCASSGENSSPLHFGNGTRLTVT.

The CDR3 DNA sequence: TGCGCCAGCAGCCAATGGACCTACAATGAGCAGTTCTTC. Translated: CASSQWTYNEQFF. The chain links TRBV4-3 to TRBJ2-1; D unresolved. The CDR3 runs to 13 residues. V gave up 2 bases and J gave up 2 bases, with 4 bases separating them. Germline CDR1 LGHNA, CDR2 YSLEER.

This clone was picked up many times. The chain is built from TRBV11-2 and TRBJ1-1; D gene ambiguous. This CDR3 contains 14 residues. From germline, CDR1 is SGHAT and CDR2 FQNNGV. Between the trimmed V and J ends, which lost 5 bases and 1 base, there was a span of 11 bases. The CDR3 loop is CASSPTAGNTEAFF. In DNA form, the CDR3 reads TGTGCCAGCAGCCCAACTGCAGGGAACACTGAAGCTTTCTTT.

V is TRBV5-1 and J is TRBJ1-2, with 7 bases aligning to TRBD1. The CDR3 loop spans 12 amino acids. V dropped 4 bases and J dropped 6; count of bases not matched to a gene: 3. Germline loops: CDR1 SGHRS, CDR2 YFSETQ. CDR3 coding DNA: TGCGCCAGCAGCCAGGGGACAGATGGCTACACCTTC. It specifies CASSQGTDGYTF.

CDR3 nucleotide sequence: TGTGCCAGCTCACCAATGAGACTAGCTTCCGATGAGCAGTTCTTC. This gives the protein CASSPMRLASDEQFF. The V gene is TRBV18, the J gene TRBJ2-1; 7 nucleotides match TRBD2. V was pared by 2 bases and J by 8 bases, with 9 bases of the junction left unmatched. Germline V CDR1 and CDR2: KGHSH, LQKENI. The CDR3 runs to 15 residues.

This clone came up a few times. The rearrangement uses TRBV4-3 and TRBJ1-1, with TRBD1 identical over 8 bases. The germline gives CDR1 LGHNA, CDR2 YSLEER. The CDR3 is made up of 14 amino acids. Trimming at V came to 2 bases and at J to 6 bases, leaving 5 bases not matched to a gene. CDR3 protein: CASSQIGQGAEAFF. The DNA for the CDR3 is TGCGCCAGCAGCCAAATAGGACAGGGTGCTGAAGCTTTCTTT.

This clone was counted a few times. The chain recombines TRBV29-1 with TRBJ1-1; D uncertain. This CDR3 has 10 amino acids. Germline V gene data show CDR1 as SQVTM and CDR2 as ANQGSEA. V dropped 4 bases and J dropped 7 bases, with 7 bases sitting between them. This CDR3 is CSVGPLEAFF. The CDR3 region has the DNA TGCAGCGTTGGGCCCCTTGAAGCTTTCTTT.

The chain uses TRBV6-6 and TRBJ1-5; D gene ambiguous. The CDR3 contains 13 residues. The ends were cut back, 7 bases at V and 4 bases at J, with 11 bases in the middle. Per germline, CDR1 MNHNY and CDR2 SVGAGI (reference sequence). The CDR3 reads CASTRVENQPQHF. CDR3 in DNA: TGTGCCAGCACTCGAGTTGAGAATCAGCCCCAGCATTTT.

The chain has TRBV30 and TRBJ2-7; D ambiguous. This CDR3 comprises 13 residues. CDR1 GTSNPN and CDR2 SVGIG come from the germline V gene (reference sequence). Trimming cost V 0 bases and J 5 bases, with 11 bases left between them. CDR3 DNA sequence: TGTGCCTGGAGTGTACGGTGGCGCCACGAGCAGTACTTC. Translation gives CAWSVRWRHEQYF.

The gene calls are TRBV29-1 and TRBJ1-1; D is unresolved. CDR1 is SQVTM and CDR2 is ANQGSEA in the germline V gene. CDR3 size: 12 residues. The ends were cut back, 5 bases at V and 2 bases at J, with 9 bases in the middle. The CDR3 loop reads CSVPGPNTEAFF. Here the CDR3 DNA reads TGCAGCGTTCCTGGGCCAAACACTGAAGCTTTCTTT.

In this sample, this clone turned up a few times. This sequence joins TRBV7-8 and TRBJ1-1; D is unresolved. This CDR3 spans 15 amino acids. Germline V gives CDR1 SGHVS, CDR2 FQNEAQ. V was cut by 2 bases and J by 3 bases, with 13 bases left in between. The CDR3 region has the DNA TGTGCCAGCAGCTTAAGGGAAGGTGTGGACACTGAAGCTTTCTTT. Protein: CASSLREGVDTEAFF.

This rearrangement joins TRBV13 to TRBJ1-3; D might be TRBD1 (6 bases). From germline, CDR1 is PRHDT and CDR2 FYEKMQ (reference sequence). The CDR3 is 16 amino acids. Trimming removed 0 bases from V and 0 bases from J, with 9 bases in between. The DNA of the CDR3 is TGTGCCAGCAGCTTAGGACAGGGACTCTCTGGAAACACCATATATTTT. Translation: CASSLGQGLSGNTIYF.

V is TRBV9 and J is TRBJ1-1; D remains unclear. V was cut by 3 bases and J by 2 bases, with 8 bases left in between. Germline CDR1 is SGDLS and CDR2 is YYNGEE. This CDR3 region has 13 residues. This chain's CDR3 is CASSARTNTEAFF. Written as DNA, the CDR3 is TGTGCCAGCAGCGCAAGGACTAACACTGAAGCTTTCTTT.

The chain employs TRBV30 and TRBJ1-6; tentative D call: TRBD1 (5 bases). The CDR3 loop spans 12 amino acids. The V end was cut by 8 bases, the J end by 8 bases, with 13 bases between. The germline CDR1 and CDR2 sequences are GTSNPN and SVGIG (reference sequence). CDR3 loop: CAGTTNDSPLHF. The CDR3 DNA reads as TGTGCCGGGACGACAAACGATTCACCCCTCCACTTT.

The chain carries TRBV14 and TRBJ2-7; possible D gene TRBD2, 6 bases. Per the germline V gene, CDR1 is SGHDN and CDR2 is FVKESK. CDR3 length: 14 amino acids. The V gene lost 4 bases and the J gene lost 7 bases, with 17 bases spanning the gap. The DNA of the CDR3 is TGTGCCAGCAGCCCGTTCGGGACTCCCAGGGAGCAGTACTTC. Its translation: CASSPFGTPREQYF.

V gene TRBV5-6 combines with J gene TRBJ1-2, with TRBD1 matching 8 bases. CDR1 and CDR2 (germline): SGHDT, YYEEEE. This CDR3 has 14 residues. V was pared by 2 bases and J by 7 bases, with 7 bases of the junction left unmatched. CDR3 sequence (DNA): TGTGCCAGCAGCTTTGACAGGGGAACGGGTGGCTACACCTTC. As protein: CASSFDRGTGGYTF.